The clone carrying this TCR beta chain was observed at least ten times. Time point in this sample: pre-sensitization, week 0. Treatment denoted: therapeutic diphenylcyclopropenone sensitization with weekly scalp DPC. The sample comes from a study of human T cells and chemical hapten exposure. One entry per CDR3 protein, called by TCRdb with MiXCR from the RACE reads. The repertoire holds around 92,000 distinct CDR3 sequences, 11% seen once, with approximately 3.1% in the top ten. The input for sequencing was whole blood, taken in connection with sensitization to the hapten diphenylcyclopropenone (DPC). The sequence derives from a woman aged 55-69 years with alopecia areata. Some clones in this sample may be carry-over from other donors' samples.

In nucleotides, the CDR3 is TGTTTTACTGGGACAGACAATCAGCCCCAGCATTTT. Amino acids: CFTGTDNQPQHF. The V gene is TRBV12-3 or TRBV12-4, the J gene TRBJ1-5; 7 bases agree with TRBD1. This CDR3 is built from 12 residues.